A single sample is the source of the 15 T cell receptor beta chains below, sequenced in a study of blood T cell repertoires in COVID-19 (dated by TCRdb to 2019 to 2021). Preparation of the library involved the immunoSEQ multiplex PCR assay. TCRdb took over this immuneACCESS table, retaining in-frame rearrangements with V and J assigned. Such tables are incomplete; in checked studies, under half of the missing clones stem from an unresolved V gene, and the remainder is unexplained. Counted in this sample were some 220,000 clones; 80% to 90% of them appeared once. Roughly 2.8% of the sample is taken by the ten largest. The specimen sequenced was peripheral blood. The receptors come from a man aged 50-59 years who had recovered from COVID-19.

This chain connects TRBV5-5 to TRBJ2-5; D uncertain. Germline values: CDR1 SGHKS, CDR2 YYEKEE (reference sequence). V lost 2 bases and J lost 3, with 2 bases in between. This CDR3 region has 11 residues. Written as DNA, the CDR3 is TGTGCCAGCAGCTTTAAAGAGACCCAGTACTTC. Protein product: CASSFKETQYF. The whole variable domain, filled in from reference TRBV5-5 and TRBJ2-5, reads DAGVTQSPTHLIKTRGQQVTLRCSPISGHKSVSWYQQVLGQGPQFIFQYYEKEERGRGNFPDRFSARQFPNYSSELNVNALLLGDSALYLCASSFKETQYFGPGTRLLVL.

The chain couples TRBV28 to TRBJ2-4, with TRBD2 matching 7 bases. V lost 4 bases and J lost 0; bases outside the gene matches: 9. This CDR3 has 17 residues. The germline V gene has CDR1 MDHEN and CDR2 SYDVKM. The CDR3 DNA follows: TGTGCCAGCAGTTCCCCTGCTAGCGGATTAGCCAAAAACATTCAGTACTTC. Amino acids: CASSSPASGLAKNIQYF.

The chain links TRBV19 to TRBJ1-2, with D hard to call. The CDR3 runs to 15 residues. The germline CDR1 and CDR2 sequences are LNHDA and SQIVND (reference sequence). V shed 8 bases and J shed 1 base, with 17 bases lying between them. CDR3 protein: CASHQARRINYGYTF. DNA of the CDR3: TGTGCCAGTCACCAGGCCCGCCGGATTAACTATGGCTACACCTTC.

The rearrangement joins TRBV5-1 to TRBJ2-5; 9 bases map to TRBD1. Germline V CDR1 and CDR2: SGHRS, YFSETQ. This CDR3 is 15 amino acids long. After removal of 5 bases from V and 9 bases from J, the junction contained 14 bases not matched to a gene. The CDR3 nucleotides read TGCGCCAGCAGTTTAAGGGGGGGACAGGGCCGGCCCCAGTACTTC. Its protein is CASSLRGGQGRPQYF.

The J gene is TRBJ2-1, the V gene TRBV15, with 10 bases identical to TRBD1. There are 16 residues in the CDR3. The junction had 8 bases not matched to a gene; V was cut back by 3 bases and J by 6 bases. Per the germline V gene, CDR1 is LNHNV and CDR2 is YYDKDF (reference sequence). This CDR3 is CATSSYRDRGGNEQFF. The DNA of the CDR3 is TGTGCCACCAGCAGCTACAGGGACAGGGGAGGCAATGAGCAGTTCTTC.

CDR3 region: CASKGQGILDTQYF. The CDR3 coding sequence is TGCGCCAGCAAGGGACAGGGTATTTTAGATACGCAGTATTTT. The chain combines TRBV5-1 with TRBJ2-3; TRBD1 matches at 9 bases. The CDR3 is 14 residues long. CDR1 and CDR2 from the germline V gene are SGHRS and YFSETQ. The ends lost 6 bases at V and 5 bases at J; junction bases unmatched: 7.

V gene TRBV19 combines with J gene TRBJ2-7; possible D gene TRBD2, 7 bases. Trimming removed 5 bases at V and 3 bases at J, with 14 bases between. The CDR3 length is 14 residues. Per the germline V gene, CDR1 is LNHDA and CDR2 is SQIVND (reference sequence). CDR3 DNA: TGTGCCAGTAGTCACTCGGGGGGCAACTACGAGCAGTACTTC. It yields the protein CASSHSGGNYEQYF.

The CDR3 DNA reads TGTGCCAGCAGCAAATGGCTACTAGCGGGAGGGGCCGGGGAGCTGTTTTTT. Amino acids: CASSKWLLAGGAGELFF. The genes are TRBV27 and TRBJ2-2; 13 bases match TRBD2. There are 17 residues in the CDR3. The ends lost 6 bases at V and 6 bases at J; junction bases unmatched: 10. Per germline, CDR1 MNHEY and CDR2 SMNVEV (reference sequence).

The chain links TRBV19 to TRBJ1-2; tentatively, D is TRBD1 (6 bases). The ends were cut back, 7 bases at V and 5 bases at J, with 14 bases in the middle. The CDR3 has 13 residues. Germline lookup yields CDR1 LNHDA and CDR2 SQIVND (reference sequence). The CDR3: CASKMDSGYGYTF. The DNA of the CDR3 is TGTGCCAGTAAGATGGACAGTGGATATGGCTACACCTTC.

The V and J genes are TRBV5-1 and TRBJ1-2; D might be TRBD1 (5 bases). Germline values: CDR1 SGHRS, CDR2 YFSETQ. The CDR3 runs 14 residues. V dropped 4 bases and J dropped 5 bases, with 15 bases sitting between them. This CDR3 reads CASSPNGGGYGYTF. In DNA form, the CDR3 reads TGCGCCAGCAGCCCCAATGGGGGGGGTTATGGCTACACCTTC. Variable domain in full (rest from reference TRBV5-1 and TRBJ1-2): KAGVTQTPRYLIKTRGQQVTLSCSPISGHRSVSWYQQTPGQGLQFLFEYFSETQRNKGNFPGRFSGRQFSNSRSEMNVSTLELGDSALYLCASSPNGGGYGYTFGSGTRLTVV.

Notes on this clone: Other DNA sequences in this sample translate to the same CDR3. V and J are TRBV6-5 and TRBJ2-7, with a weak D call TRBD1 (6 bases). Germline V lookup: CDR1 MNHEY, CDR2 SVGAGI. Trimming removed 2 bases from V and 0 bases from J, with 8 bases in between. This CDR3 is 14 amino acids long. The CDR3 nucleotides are TGTGCCAGCAGTTACGGGGGCGGCTCCTACGAGCAGTACTTC. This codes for CASSYGGGSYEQYF.

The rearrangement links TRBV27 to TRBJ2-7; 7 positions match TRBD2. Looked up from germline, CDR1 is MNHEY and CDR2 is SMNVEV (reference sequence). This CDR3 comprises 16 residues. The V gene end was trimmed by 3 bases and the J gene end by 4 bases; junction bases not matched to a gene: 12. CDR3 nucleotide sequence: TGTGCCAGCAGTTTGATCTCGTCTAGCGGAGTGTACGAGCAGTACTTC. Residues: CASSLISSSGVYEQYF.

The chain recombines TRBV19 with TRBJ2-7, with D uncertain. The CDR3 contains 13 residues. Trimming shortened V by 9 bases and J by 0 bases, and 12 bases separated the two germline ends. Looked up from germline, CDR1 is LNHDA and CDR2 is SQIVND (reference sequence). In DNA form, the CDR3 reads TGTGCCAGCACTAACGTACTCTCCTACGAGCAGTACTTC. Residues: CASTNVLSYEQYF.

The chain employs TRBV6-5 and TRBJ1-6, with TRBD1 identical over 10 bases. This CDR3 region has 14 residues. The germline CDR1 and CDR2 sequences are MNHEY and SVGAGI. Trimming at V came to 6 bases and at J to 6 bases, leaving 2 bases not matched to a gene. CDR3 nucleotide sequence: TGTGCCAGCAGGGGACAGGGGCGTAATTCACCCCTCCACTTT. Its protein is CASRGQGRNSPLHF.

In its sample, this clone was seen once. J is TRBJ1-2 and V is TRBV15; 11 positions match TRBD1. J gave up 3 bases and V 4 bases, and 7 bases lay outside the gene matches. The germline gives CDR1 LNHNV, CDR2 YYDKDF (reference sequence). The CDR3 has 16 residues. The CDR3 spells CATSTSPDRGHYGYTF. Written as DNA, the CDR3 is TGTGCCACCAGCACCTCCCCGGACAGGGGGCACTATGGCTACACCTTC.